The clone carrying this T cell receptor beta chain was seen repeatedly, ten times or more. The target antigen is unknown. This specimen belongs to a study of response to subunit inactivated influenza vaccine. TCRdb called the RT-PCR reads again in MiXCR, with one record for every CDR3 protein. The top ten clones hold around 13% of a sample with over 450,000 distinct CDR3 sequences, roughly 13% of them seen once. Points from the study as a whole: Authors suggested seasonal influenza vaccinations each recruit few new T cells.

The sample was PBMCs from blood, taken about 40 days after vaccination. The sequence was collected from a man aged 45 to 65 who received an inactivated influenza vaccine.

The CDR3 region has the DNA TGTGCCAGCAGTTACTCGAGCGGTAAGAGGGATGAGCAGTTCTTC. It is translated as CASSYSSGKRDEQFF. This chain joins TRBV6-5 and TRBJ2-1; D perhaps matches TRBD2 (5 bases). Per germline, CDR1 MNHEY and CDR2 SVGAGI. The V gene lost 0 bases and the J gene lost 8 bases, with 14 bases spanning the gap. The CDR3 spans 15 residues.